What follows is one T cell receptor beta chain and its context. Its matching antigen is unknown. TCRdb ran MiXCR on the 5' RACE reads and lists one entry per CDR3 protein. The repertoire holds around 340,000 distinct CDR3 sequences, with around 15% as singletons. The J segment lost 2 bases and the V segment lost 2 bases, leaving 7 bases of the junction unmatched. The CDR3 loop spans 15 amino acids. The germline V gene has CDR1 DFQATT and CDR2 SNEGSKA (reference sequence). These data belong to a study of CD8 T cells in ankylosing spondylitis. General study results and limits: It appeared that ankylosing spondylitis blood was characterized by a TCR beta motif of several highly homologous variants. As reported, disease-linked clones showed significant enrichment in matched ankylosing spondylitis synovial fluid. Several of the motif variants were reported before in synovial fluid and blood from reactive arthritis.

This clonotype was sampled from a male donor with ankylosing spondylitis or in good health (not recorded which). This sequence joins TRBV20-1 and TRBJ2-5; 8 bases fit TRBD2. Sequencing was carried out using blood, either unsorted or a sorted T cell fraction (not recorded which). Here the CDR3 DNA reads TGCAGTGCTAGACGGTCGCGGGGGGATCAAGAGACCCAGTACTTC. Its translation is CSARRSRGDQETQYF.